This T cell receptor beta chain was sequenced for a study of beta chain features in type 1 diabetes (dated by TCRdb to 2016 to 2019). Study-wide context: No differences in mean age, gender distribution, total cell number or subset yield were found between patients and healthy donors. A total of 107,917,701 sorted cells were examined across all samples, and RNA yield correlated strongly with the number of cells per subset. The study compared the TCRB repertoires of sorted circulating CD4+ T cell subsets in recently diagnosed type 1 diabetes patients with those in matched healthy donors. Whereas all 30 or so donors provided naive and central memory subsets, regulatory and stem cell-like memory subsets were isolated from just 8 patients and about 8 healthy donors.

The High Capacity cDNA Reverse Transcription Kit was used to reverse transcribe all of the isolated RNA, meaning that expressed TCRB transcripts were what got sequenced. Naive, central memory and regulatory T cell samples underwent deep immunoSEQ sequencing, averaging around 3.7 million total reads per sample. Sorted cells were lysed in RLT buffer, and RNA was extracted using DNase-treated RNeasy Micro or Mini kits according to cell number. To prevent cross-contamination, every cell subset was processed on its own, while patient and healthy donor samples were processed together. Using the immunoSEQ multiplex PCR, TCRB sequences were amplified from cDNA into 87-bp fragments spanning the CDR3 region. The amplicons were sequenced using the Illumina HiSeq platform. Concerning the study's data processing: PCR bias was corrected computationally using synthetic template baselines, and reads within Hamming distance 2 were collapsed, with unmergeable singletons discarded. Reads were aligned against IMGT to assign V, D and J genes, CDR3 length and insertions or deletions at six rearrangement sites. Within each subset, clonotype counts were normalized to the number of sorted cells before true diversity and Gini coefficients were calculated with the tcR R package. Repertoire sharing was quantified using the overlap coefficient calculated on TCRB nucleotide sequences. Out-of-frame TCRB sequences from naive cells were analyzed as a proxy for the pre-selection repertoire. TCRdb mirrors the immuneACCESS table, restricted to in-frame sequences. Some clones are absent from its copies; in checked studies, under half trace to an unresolved V gene, and the reason for the others is unknown. V, J and clone size were drawn from that table, and D and trimming were deduced from the DNA. The sample contains some 500,000 clones, roughly 10% of them found a single time. 0.045% to 0.05% of the sample comes from the top ten.

Each donor gave one peripheral blood draw, roughly 110 mL on average, collected into heparinised tubes. A BD FACSAria II was used to sort naive, central memory, regulatory and stem cell-like memory CD4+ T cells with a panel that included CD45RO, CCR7, CD25, CD127, CD95 and CD27. All sorted populations exceeded 98% purity. PBMCs were isolated right away by Lymphoprep density gradient centrifugation and were stained directly, without culture. Samples were stained and sorted in pairs, with one healthy donor and one patient per experiment, so that batch effects were minimized. At the junction V is shortened by 3 bases and J by 9 bases, with 15 bases in between. Sequences SEHNR (CDR1) and FQNEAQ (CDR2) are obtained from the germline V gene (reference sequence). The CDR3 holds 13 amino acids from the cysteine to the phenylalanine. CDR3 DNA only is kept here, 39 bases in frame from base 1. Summary of the overall study and its limitations: Naive, central memory and regulatory TCRB repertoires appeared more similar among patients than among healthy donors. At VDJ recombination sites, type 1 diabetes patients had fewer insertions and more deleted nucleotides, which implies abnormalities in thymic rearrangement. Because cDNA rather than genomic DNA was sequenced, highly expressing activated cells could have been over-represented, although no difference in activation and CD3 levels was found between groups. In all four CD4+ subsets, TCRB CDR3 length was moderately but significantly shorter in type 1 diabetes patients. Shorter templates might be favored by PCR, yet because patient and control samples were amplified and corrected together, any such skew would affect both groups equally. Because small numbers of individuals were included in the HLA sub-analyses, any influence of HLA type on TCRB rearrangement was left unresolved.

Only a few counts were recorded for this clone. Its antigen target is currently unknown. Base qualities are not provided; no much larger clone lies one nucleotide away. The rearranged chain carries TRBV7-9 and TRBJ2-7, with the D gene not clear enough to name. The receptor's source is a woman under 30 in good health. The sample comprised naive CD4+ T cells from blood. Explained via the paper, the cell subset or site label denotes: true naive CD4+ T cells. CDR3 region: CASSFSSYPGQYF. The DNA sequence reads TGTGCCAGCAGCTTCTCCAGCTACCCGGGGCAGTACTTC.